What follows describes a single TCR beta chain. The target antigen is unknown. The PCR made use of 60 Vbeta and 13 Jbeta primers. Repertoires were generated with immunoSEQ multiplex PCR, while TCRdb's copy carries only in-frame clones and drops some. The table gives 50,000 to 70,000 clones; the top ten clones make up about 4% of it. With 4 bases clipped from V and 7 bases from J, the junction kept 9 bases outside the gene matches. The germline gives CDR1 SGHRS, CDR2 YFSETQ. The CDR3 is made up of 15 amino acids. The record originates from a study of cytomegalovirus exposure and HLA in healthy donors. Overall study results and limits: Later on, a genetic analysis was performed. It linked a missense variant in DCLRE1C with V- and J-gene trimming of TCR beta. Using the classifier, cytomegalovirus status was reportedly diagnosed with high specificity and sensitivity.

Sequenced: PBMCs. The chain couples TRBV5-1 to TRBJ2-2, with 8 bases lining up with TRBD1. The source is a woman under 30 in good health and CMV-seronegative. This CDR3 reads CASSMDRADGGELFF. The CDR3 DNA reads TGCGCCAGCAGCATGGACAGGGCGGATGGCGGGGAGCTGTTTTTT.